This TCR beta chain was sequenced for a study of monozygotic twins with cystic fibrosis. CDR3 length: 11 amino acids. Between the trimmed V and J ends, which lost 5 bases and 3 bases, there was a span of 7 bases. Germline V gene data show CDR1 as SQVTM and CDR2 as ANQGSEA. TCRdb's table, derived via immunoSEQ multiplex PCR, lists solely in-frame clones and lacks some. The table shows around 30,000 clones, with 85% occurring only once. This sequence originates from a girl aged 2 to 9 with cystic fibrosis. Sequenced input: blood. The chain employs TRBV29-1 and TRBJ1-1, with D unclear. Here the CDR3 reads CSVRPDTEAFF. The CDR3 DNA reads as TGCAGCGTTCGGCCGGACACTGAAGCTTTCTTT.